This T cell receptor (beta chain) was recovered during a study of blood T cell repertoires in COVID-19. Study details: From T cells, B-cell-depleted T cells, or PBMCs came the material, which was cDNA or gDNA.

Under the authors' procedure: Amplification with reference gene primers provided the estimates of nucleated cell counts. Libraries were prepared by immunoSEQ multiplex PCR; TCRdb keeps only in-frame clonotypes and omits some of them. For V, J and clone size, that table is used; D and trimming come from the DNA. This sample has 150,000 to 200,000 clones; 80% to 90% occur once, and the top ten carry approximately 9.9%. The CDR3 sequence is 16 residues long. CDR1 MDHEN and CDR2 SYDVKM come from the germline V gene. J lost 3 bases, V lost 5 bases, and 8 bases had no gene match. This clone was detected a few times.

The chain joins TRBV28 to TRBJ1-3, with 9 bases that match TRBD1. The sample taken for sequencing was peripheral blood. The receptor comes from a woman aged 55-70 years with COVID-19, enrolled during active disease. The CDR3 bases are TGTGCCAGCAGTCCTGGACAGGGGAAGTTTGGAAACACCATATATTTT. This sequence encodes CASSPGQGKFGNTIYF.